This T cell receptor beta chain comes out of a study of cytomegalovirus exposure and HLA in healthy donors. Profiled with immunoSEQ multiplex PCR; TCRdb holds only in-frame clones, not every one. The table shows 100,000 to 150,000 clones, with approximately 95% occurring only once. V lost 1 base to trimming and J lost 7 bases, with 17 bases between them. Germline CDR1 reads SGHRS; CDR2 reads YFSETQ. The CDR3 covers 16 residues. General study results and limits: The authors enumerated 180 or so TCR beta chains as linked to cytomegalovirus. It was found in a later analysis that first-cohort TCR clusters tended to co-occur in the 100 to 150 validation repertoires.

A note on this clone: Antigen: not known.

Sequenced: PBMCs. The chain joins TRBV5-1 to TRBJ1-4, with D tentatively TRBD1 (5 bases). This clonotype originated in a man aged 18 to 30 in good health and CMV-seronegative. This CDR3 reads CASSLNVQGGREKLFF. Here the CDR3 DNA reads TGCGCCAGCAGCTTGAACGTCCAGGGCGGTCGTGAAAAACTGTTTTTT.